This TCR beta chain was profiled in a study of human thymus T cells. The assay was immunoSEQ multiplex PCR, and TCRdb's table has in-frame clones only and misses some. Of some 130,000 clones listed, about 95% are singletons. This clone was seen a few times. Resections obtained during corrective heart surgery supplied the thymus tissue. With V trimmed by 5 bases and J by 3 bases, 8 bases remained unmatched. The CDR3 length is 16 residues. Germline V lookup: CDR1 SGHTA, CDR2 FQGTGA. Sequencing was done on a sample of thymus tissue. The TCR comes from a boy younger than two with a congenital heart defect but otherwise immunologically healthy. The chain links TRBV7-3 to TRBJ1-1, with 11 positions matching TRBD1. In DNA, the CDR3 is TGTGCCAGCAGCCTCGGGACAGGGGGTCAGGACACTGAAGCTTTCTTT. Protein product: CASSLGTGGQDTEAFF.